This section outlines one TCR beta chain sequence together with its context. The data derive from a study of regulatory T cells in long-lasting Graves disease. TCR beta libraries were built with iRepertoire HTBI primers and Arm-PCR of CDR3 regions. TCRdb independently ran MiXCR on the multiplex PCR reads; one entry per CDR3 protein. The data hold 600,000 to 800,000 distinct CDR3 sequences, with 25% to 35% observed a single time. The sample's time point: persistent/refractory GD, antithyroid drugs over 5 years with positive TRAb. PBMCs provided the RNA from which the TCR library was made. Sample: peripheral blood mononuclear cells (PBMCs), taken when the disease was refractory, from a patient treated with antithyroid drugs. The clonotype originates from a female donor with Graves disease.

Here the CDR3 DNA reads TGTGCCTGGAGTGTACGAGTCGGGACAGGGGTTCTGAACACTGAAGCTTTCTTT. Protein: CAWSVRVGTGVLNTEAFF. The chain recombines TRBV30 with TRBJ1-1, with 10 bases lining up with TRBD1. J was trimmed by 0 bases and V by 0 bases; bases with no gene match: 10. Looked up from germline, CDR1 is GTSNPN and CDR2 is SVGIG (reference sequence). This CDR3 has 18 amino acids.